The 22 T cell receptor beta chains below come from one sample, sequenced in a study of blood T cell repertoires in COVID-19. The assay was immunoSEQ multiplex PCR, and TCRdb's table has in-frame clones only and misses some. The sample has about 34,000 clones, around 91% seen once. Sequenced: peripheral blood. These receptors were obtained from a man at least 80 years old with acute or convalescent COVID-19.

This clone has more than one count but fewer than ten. The CDR3 region is CALRTTGSSTEAFF. The CDR3 nucleotides are TGTGCCCTCCGGACGACAGGGTCGTCCACTGAAGCTTTCTTT. The chain employs TRBV10-3 and TRBJ1-1, with 7 nucleotides matching TRBD1. CDR3 size: 14 residues. V was clipped by 11 bases and J by 4 bases; unmatched bases: 13. Germline V gene data show CDR1 as ENHRY and CDR2 as SYGVKD.

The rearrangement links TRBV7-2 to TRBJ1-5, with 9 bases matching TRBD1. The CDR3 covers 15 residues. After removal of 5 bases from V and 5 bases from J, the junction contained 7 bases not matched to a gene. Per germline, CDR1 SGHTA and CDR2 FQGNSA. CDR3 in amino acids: CASSLGQGWHQPQHF. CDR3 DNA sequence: TGTGCCAGCAGCCTGGGACAGGGTTGGCATCAGCCCCAGCATTTT. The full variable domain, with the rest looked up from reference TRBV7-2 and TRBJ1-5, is GAGVSQSPSNKVTEKGKDVELRCDPISGHTALYWYRQSLGQGLEFLIYFQGNSAPDKSGLPSDRFSAERTGGSVSTLTIQRTQQEDSAVYLCASSLGQGWHQPQHFGDGTRLSIL.

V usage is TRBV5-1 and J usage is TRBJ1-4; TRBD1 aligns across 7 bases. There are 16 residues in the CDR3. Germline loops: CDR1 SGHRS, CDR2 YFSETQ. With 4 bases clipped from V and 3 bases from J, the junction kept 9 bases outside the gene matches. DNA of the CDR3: TGCGCCAGCAGCCGGGACACTCAGGGGGCTAATGAAAAACTGTTTTTT. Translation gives CASSRDTQGANEKLFF.

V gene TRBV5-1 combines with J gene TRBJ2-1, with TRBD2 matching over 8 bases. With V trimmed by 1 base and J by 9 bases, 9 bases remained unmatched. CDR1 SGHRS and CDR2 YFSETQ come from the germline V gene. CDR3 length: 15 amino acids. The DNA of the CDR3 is TGCGCCAGCAGCTTGTCACTAGCGGTAGAAGGTGAGCAGTTCTTC. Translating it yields CASSLSLAVEGEQFF.

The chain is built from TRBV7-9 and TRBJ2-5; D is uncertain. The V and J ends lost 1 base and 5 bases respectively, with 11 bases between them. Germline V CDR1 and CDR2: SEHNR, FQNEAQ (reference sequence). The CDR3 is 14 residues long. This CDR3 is CASSLVRRGETQYF. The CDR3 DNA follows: TGTGCCAGCAGCTTAGTTCGTAGAGGTGAGACCCAGTACTTC.

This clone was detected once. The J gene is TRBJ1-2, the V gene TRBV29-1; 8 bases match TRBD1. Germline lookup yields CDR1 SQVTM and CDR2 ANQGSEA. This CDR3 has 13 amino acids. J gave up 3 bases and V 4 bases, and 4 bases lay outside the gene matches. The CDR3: CSVVLGQDYGYTF. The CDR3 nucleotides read TGCAGCGTTGTGCTGGGACAGGACTATGGCTACACCTTC. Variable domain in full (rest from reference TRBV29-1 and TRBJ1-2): SAVISQKPSRDICQRGTSLTIQCQVDSQVTMMFWYRQQPGQSLTLIATANQGSEATYESGFVIDKFPISRPNLTFSTLTVSNMSPEDSSIYLCSVVLGQDYGYTFGSGTRLTVV.

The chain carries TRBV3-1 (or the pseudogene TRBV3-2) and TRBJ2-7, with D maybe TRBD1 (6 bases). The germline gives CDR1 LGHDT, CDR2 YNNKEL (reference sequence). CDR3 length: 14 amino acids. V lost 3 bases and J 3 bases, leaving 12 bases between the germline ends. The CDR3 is CASSQTTGDYEQYF. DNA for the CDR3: TGTGCCAGCAGCCAGACGACAGGCGACTACGAGCAGTACTTC.

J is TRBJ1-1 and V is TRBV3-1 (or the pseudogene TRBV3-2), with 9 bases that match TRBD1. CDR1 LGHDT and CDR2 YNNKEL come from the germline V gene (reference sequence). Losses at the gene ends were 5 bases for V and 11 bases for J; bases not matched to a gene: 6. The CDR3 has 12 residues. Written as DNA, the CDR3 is TGTGCCAGCAGCTACAGGGGGCGCGAGGCTTTCTTT. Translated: CASSYRGREAFF.

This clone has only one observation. DNA of the CDR3: TGTGCCAGCAGCCAGGGGCGGCCAGCGGGTTATGGCTACACCTTC. This sequence encodes CASSQGRPAGYGYTF. V usage is TRBV3-1 (or the pseudogene TRBV3-2) and J usage is TRBJ1-2; D possibly corresponds to TRBD1 (5 bases). Between the trimmed V and J ends, which lost 3 bases and 5 bases, there was a span of 16 bases. CDR1 and CDR2 from the germline V gene are LGHDT and YNNKEL (reference sequence). CDR3 size: 15 residues.

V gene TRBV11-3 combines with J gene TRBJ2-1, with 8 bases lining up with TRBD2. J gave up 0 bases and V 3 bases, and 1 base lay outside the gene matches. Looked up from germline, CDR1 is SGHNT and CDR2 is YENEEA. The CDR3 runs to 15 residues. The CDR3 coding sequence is TGTGCCAGCAGCTTGAGCGGGAGCTCCTACAATGAGCAGTTCTTC. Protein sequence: CASSLSGSSYNEQFF.

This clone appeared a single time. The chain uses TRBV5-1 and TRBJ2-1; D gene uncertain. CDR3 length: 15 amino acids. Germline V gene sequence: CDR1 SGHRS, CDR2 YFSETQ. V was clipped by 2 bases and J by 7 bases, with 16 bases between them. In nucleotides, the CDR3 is TGCGCCAGCAGCTTTAGCATCCCAACCCCAAATGAGCAGTTCTTC. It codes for CASSFSIPTPNEQFF.

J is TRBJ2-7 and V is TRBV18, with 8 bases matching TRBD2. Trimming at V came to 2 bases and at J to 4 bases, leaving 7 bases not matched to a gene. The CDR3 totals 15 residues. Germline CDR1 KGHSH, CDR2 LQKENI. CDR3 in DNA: TGTGCCAGCTCACCAGAGCAGGGGACTAGGTACGAGCAGTACTTC. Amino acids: CASSPEQGTRYEQYF.

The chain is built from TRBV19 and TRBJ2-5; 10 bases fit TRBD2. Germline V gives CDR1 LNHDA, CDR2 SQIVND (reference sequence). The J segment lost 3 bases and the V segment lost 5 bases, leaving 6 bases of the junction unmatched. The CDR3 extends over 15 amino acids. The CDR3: CASSLGLASEETQYF. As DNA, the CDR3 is TGTGCCAGTAGTCTGGGACTAGCGTCAGAAGAGACCCAGTACTTC.

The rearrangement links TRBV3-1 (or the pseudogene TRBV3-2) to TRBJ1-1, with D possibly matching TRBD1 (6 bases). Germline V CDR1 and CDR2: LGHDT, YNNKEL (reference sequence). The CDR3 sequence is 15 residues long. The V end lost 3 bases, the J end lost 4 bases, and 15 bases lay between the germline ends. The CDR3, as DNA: TGTGCCAGCAGCCAGGTTTACAGGGTAGGCACTGAAGCTTTCTTT. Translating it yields CASSQVYRVGTEAFF.

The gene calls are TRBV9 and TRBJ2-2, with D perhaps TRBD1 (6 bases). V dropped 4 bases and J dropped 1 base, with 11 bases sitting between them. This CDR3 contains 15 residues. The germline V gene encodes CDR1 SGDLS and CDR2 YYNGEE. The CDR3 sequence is CASSMGHWNTGELFF. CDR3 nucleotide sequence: TGTGCCAGCAGCATGGGACACTGGAACACCGGGGAGCTGTTTTTT.

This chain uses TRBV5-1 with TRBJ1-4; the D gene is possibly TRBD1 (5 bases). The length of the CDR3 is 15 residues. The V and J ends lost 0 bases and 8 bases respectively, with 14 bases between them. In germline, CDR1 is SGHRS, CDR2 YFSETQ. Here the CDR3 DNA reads TGCGCCAGCAGCTTGGGGACAACTGCCGCCGAAAAACTGTTTTTT. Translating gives CASSLGTTAAEKLFF.

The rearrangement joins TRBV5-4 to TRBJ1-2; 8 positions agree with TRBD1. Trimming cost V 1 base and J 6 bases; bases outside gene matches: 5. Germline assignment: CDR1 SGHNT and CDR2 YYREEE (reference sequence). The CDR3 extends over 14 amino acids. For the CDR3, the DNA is TGTGCCAGCAGCTTGTATGGACAGGGTCATGGCTACACCTTC. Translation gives CASSLYGQGHGYTF. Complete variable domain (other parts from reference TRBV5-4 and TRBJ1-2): ETGVTQSPTHLIKTRGQQVTLRCSSQSGHNTVSWYQQALGQGPQFIFQYYREEENGRGNFPPRFSGLQFPNYSSELNVNALELDDSALYLCASSLYGQGHGYTFGSGTRLTVV.

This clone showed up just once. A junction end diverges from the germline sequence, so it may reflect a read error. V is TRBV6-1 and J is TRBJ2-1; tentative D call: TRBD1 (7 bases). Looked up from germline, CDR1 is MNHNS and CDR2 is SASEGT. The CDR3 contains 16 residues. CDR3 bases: TGTGCCAGCAGCGAAGAGGAGGGGGCGCCATACAATGAGCAGTTCTTC. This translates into CASSEEEGAPYNEQFF.

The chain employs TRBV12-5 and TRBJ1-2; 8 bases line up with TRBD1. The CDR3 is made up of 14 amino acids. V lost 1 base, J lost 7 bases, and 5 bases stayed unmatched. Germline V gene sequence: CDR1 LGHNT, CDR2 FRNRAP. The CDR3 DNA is TGTGCTAGTGGTTTGGGGACAGGGATCTCTGGCTACACCTTC. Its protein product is CASGLGTGISGYTF.

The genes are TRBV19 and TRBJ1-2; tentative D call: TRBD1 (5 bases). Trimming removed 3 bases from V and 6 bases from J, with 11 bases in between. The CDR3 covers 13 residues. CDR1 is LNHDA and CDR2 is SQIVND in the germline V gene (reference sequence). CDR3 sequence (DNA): TGTGCCAGTAGTATGGGGCCGGCGGATGGCTACACCTTC. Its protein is CASSMGPADGYTF. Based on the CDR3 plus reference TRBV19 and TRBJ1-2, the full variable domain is DGGITQSPKYLFRKEGQNVTLSCEQNLNHDAMYWYRQDPGQGLRLIYYSQIVNDFQKGDIAEGYSVSREKKESFPLTVTSAQKNPTAFYLCASSMGPADGYTFGSGTRLTVV.

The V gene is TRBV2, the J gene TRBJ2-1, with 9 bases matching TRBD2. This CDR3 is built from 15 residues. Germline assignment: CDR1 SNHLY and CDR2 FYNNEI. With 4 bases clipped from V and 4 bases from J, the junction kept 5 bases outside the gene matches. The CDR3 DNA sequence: TGTGCCAGCAGTGGGACTAGCGCCCAGTACAATGAGCAGTTCTTC. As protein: CASSGTSAQYNEQFF.

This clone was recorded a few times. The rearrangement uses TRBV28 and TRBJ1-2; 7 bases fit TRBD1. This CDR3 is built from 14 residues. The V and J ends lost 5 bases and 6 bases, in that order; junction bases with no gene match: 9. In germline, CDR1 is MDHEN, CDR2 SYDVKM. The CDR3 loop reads CASSVTGLRDGYTF. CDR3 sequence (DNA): TGTGCCAGCAGTGTGACAGGGCTGAGGGATGGCTACACCTTC.